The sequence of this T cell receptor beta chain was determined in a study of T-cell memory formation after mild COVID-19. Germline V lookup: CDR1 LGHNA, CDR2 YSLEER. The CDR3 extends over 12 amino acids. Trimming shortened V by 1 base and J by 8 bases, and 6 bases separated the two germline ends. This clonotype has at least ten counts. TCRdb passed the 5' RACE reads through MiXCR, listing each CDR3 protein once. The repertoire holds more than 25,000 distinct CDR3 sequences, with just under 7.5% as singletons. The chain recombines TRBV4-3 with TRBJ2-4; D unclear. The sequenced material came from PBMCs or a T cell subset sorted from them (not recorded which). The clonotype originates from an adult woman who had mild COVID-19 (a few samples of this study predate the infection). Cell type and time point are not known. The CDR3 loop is CASSQVEYIQYF. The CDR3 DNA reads TGCGCCAGCAGCCAAGTGGAATACATTCAGTACTTC.